The 24 T cell receptor beta chains reported below all come from one sample, sequenced in a study of cytomegalovirus exposure and HLA in healthy donors. Both 60 Vbeta primers and 13 Jbeta primers went into the PCR. Sequencing used immunoSEQ multiplex PCR; TCRdb keeps in-frame clones, though not all of them. The sample yields about 110,000 clones, around 85% seen once. Sequencing input: PBMCs. The receptors derive from a man in his forties in good health and CMV-seronegative.

The V and J genes are TRBV30 and TRBJ2-2, with 8 bases matching TRBD2. This CDR3 is built from 16 residues. Trimming removed 0 bases from V and 5 bases from J; junction bases left unmatched: 8. Germline V gene data show CDR1 as GTSNPN and CDR2 as SVGIG (reference sequence). CDR3 nucleotides: TGTGCCTGGAGTGTACCCCGCGGGGGGCGGACCGGGGAGCTGTTTTTT. Translating gives CAWSVPRGGRTGELFF.

This rearrangement joins TRBV30 to TRBJ2-5; TRBD2 is a possible D gene (6 bases). This CDR3 has 11 amino acids. Germline-derived CDR1 and CDR2 are GTSNPN and SVGIG (reference sequence). The V end was cut by 8 bases, the J end by 3 bases, with 10 bases between. CDR3 nucleotides: TGTGCCGTCACGGGGGAAGAGACCCAGTACTTC. It yields the protein CAVTGEETQYF. The full variable domain, rest sourced from reference TRBV30 and TRBJ2-5, is SQTIHQWPATLVQPVGSPLSLECTVEGTSNPNLYWYRQAAGRGLQLLFYSVGIGQISSEVPQNLSASRPQDRQFILSSKKLLLSDSGFYLCAVTGEETQYFGPGTRLLVL.

The chain is built from TRBV7-9 and TRBJ2-6; D is possibly TRBD2 (5 bases). V lost 1 base and J 4 bases, leaving 8 bases between the germline ends. Germline CDR1 SEHNR, CDR2 FQNEAQ (reference sequence). The CDR3 is made up of 15 amino acids. The CDR3: CASSLGTGGANVLTF. CDR3 nucleotides: TGTGCCAGCAGCTTAGGGACGGGAGGGGCCAACGTCCTGACTTTC.

The chain recombines TRBV5-1 with TRBJ2-7; tentatively, D is TRBD2 (6 bases). Germline values: CDR1 SGHRS, CDR2 YFSETQ. V was cut by 0 bases and J by 0 bases, with 13 bases left in between. The CDR3 totals 16 residues. CDR3 protein: CASSLGGEVASYEQYF. CDR3 nucleotide sequence: TGCGCCAGCAGCTTGGGCGGGGAGGTAGCCTCCTACGAGCAGTACTTC.

This chain joins TRBV30 and TRBJ2-5; TRBD1 matches at 8 bases. Germline CDR1 reads GTSNPN; CDR2 reads SVGIG (reference sequence). Losses at the gene ends were 4 bases for V and 5 bases for J; bases not matched to a gene: 15. This CDR3 has 16 amino acids. The CDR3 sequence: CAWTSDRGRAAETQYF. CDR3 nucleotide sequence: TGTGCCTGGACCTCCGACAGGGGACGCGCAGCCGAGACCCAGTACTTC.

The chain couples TRBV5-4 to TRBJ2-5; 7 bases agree with TRBD1. Germline CDR1 SGHNT, CDR2 YYREEE (reference sequence). Unmatched junction bases numbered 3, after V lost 1 base and J lost 3 bases. The CDR3 is 14 amino acids. DNA for the CDR3: TGTGCCAGCAGCTTGACAGGGGCGAAAGAGACCCAGTACTTC. Its protein is CASSLTGAKETQYF.

This chain uses TRBV25-1 with TRBJ2-7; D unclear. With 0 bases removed from V and 5 bases from J, the gap between germline ends came to 2 bases. The CDR3 extends over 11 amino acids. Per the germline V gene, CDR1 is MGHDK and CDR2 is SYGVNS. CDR3 nucleotides: TGTGCCAGCAGTGAATATAACGAGCAGTACTTC. Translated: CASSEYNEQYF.

This rearrangement joins TRBV28 to TRBJ2-7; no reliable D call. The CDR3 has 12 residues. Germline-derived CDR1 and CDR2 are MDHEN and SYDVKM. V lost 5 bases and J 3 bases, leaving 8 bases between the germline ends. The CDR3 sequence is CASSLPRYEQYF. The CDR3 nucleotides are TGTGCCAGCAGTCTCCCCCGCTACGAGCAGTACTTC.

Only one count was recorded for this clone. The V and J genes are TRBV10-1 and TRBJ2-7; D is perhaps TRBD2 (5 bases). The CDR3 totals 15 residues. V shed 0 bases and J shed 2 bases, with 11 bases lying between them. Germline loops: CDR1 WNHNN, CDR2 SYGVQD (reference sequence). The CDR3 loop is CASSESGVNPYEQYF. DNA of the CDR3: TGCGCCAGCAGTGAGTCCGGGGTAAATCCCTACGAGCAGTACTTC.

The chain employs TRBV19 and TRBJ1-6; a weak D match, TRBD1 (6 bases). The germline V gene has CDR1 LNHDA and CDR2 SQIVND (reference sequence). This CDR3 comprises 15 residues. V was clipped by 4 bases and J by 7 bases, with 14 bases between them. The CDR3 bases are TGTGCCAGTAGTACCACAGGGCTTTTAAATTCACCCCTCCACTTT. Amino acids: CASSTTGLLNSPLHF.

The chain recombines TRBV16 with TRBJ2-3; the match to TRBD1 covers 7 bases. Germline CDR1 is KGHSY and CDR2 is FQNENV. The CDR3 consists of 15 residues. V shed 0 bases, J shed 5 bases, and the junction held 5 bases outside the gene matches. The CDR3 region has the DNA TGTGCCAGCAGCCAATCGGGCCAGGGGGAAGATACGCAGTATTTT. It translates to CASSQSGQGEDTQYF.

This sequence joins TRBV5-1 and TRBJ2-3; 8 nucleotides agree with TRBD2. The V gene end was trimmed by 0 bases and the J gene end by 3 bases; junction bases not matched to a gene: 6. The CDR3 spans 16 residues. Germline CDR1 reads SGHRS; CDR2 reads YFSETQ. CDR3 residues: CASSLGSLAGTDTQYF. CDR3 coding DNA: TGCGCCAGCAGCTTGGGTTCTCTAGCGGGTACAGATACGCAGTATTTT.

The chain joins TRBV7-9 to TRBJ2-7, with 7 bases fitting TRBD2. J lost 7 bases, V lost 2 bases, and 11 bases had no gene match. The CDR3 totals 15 residues. Germline V gene sequence: CDR1 SEHNR, CDR2 FQNEAQ (reference sequence). The CDR3 nucleotides read TGTGCCAGCAGCTTAAGGGATCGCGGGGGAGGGGAGCAGTACTTC. The encoded protein is CASSLRDRGGGEQYF.

The sample holds one count of this clone. The chain links TRBV30 to TRBJ1-2; D may be TRBD1 (6 bases). The ends were cut back, 2 bases at V and 2 bases at J, with 12 bases in the middle. The CDR3 is made up of 14 amino acids. Germline CDR1 reads GTSNPN; CDR2 reads SVGIG (reference sequence). This chain's CDR3 is CAWSKQGPNYGYTF. In DNA, the CDR3 is TGTGCCTGGAGTAAGCAGGGGCCCAACTATGGCTACACCTTC.

This chain connects TRBV5-4 to TRBJ2-5; perhaps TRBD1 as D (6 bases). The V gene lost 6 bases and the J gene lost 2 bases, with 17 bases spanning the gap. Germline loops: CDR1 SGHNT, CDR2 YYREEE (reference sequence). The CDR3 runs 15 residues. CDR3 amino acids: CASKRRGDIQETQYF. The CDR3 DNA sequence: TGTGCCAGCAAACGCAGGGGCGATATACAAGAGACCCAGTACTTC.

The chain is built from TRBV7-8 and TRBJ2-6; D call uncertain. Between the trimmed V and J ends, which lost 7 bases and 0 bases, there was a span of 13 bases. The germline V gene encodes CDR1 SGHVS and CDR2 FQNEAQ. The CDR3 covers 16 residues. DNA for the CDR3: TGTGCCAGCAACCCAGATCTCCACTCTGGGGCCAACGTCCTGACTTTC. Translated, it gives CASNPDLHSGANVLTF.

The genes are TRBV7-2 and TRBJ1-5, with a weak D call TRBD1 (6 bases). Germline CDR1 SGHTA, CDR2 FQGNSA. The CDR3 has 15 amino acids. Between the trimmed V and J ends, which lost 1 base and 7 bases, there was a span of 14 bases. CDR3 nucleotides: TGTGCCAGCAGCTTAGATGCAGGGGATCGCCAGCCCCAGCATTTT. It yields the protein CASSLDAGDRQPQHF.

The V call is TRBV11-3, the J call TRBJ2-7; 7 nucleotides agree with TRBD2. Germline V gives CDR1 SGHNT, CDR2 YENEEA. The trim removed 5 bases at V and 3 bases at J, leaving 4 bases unmatched. The length of the CDR3 is 13 residues. Here the CDR3 DNA reads TGTGCCAGCAGCGGGGGGGTCGGCTACGAGCAGTACTTC. Encoded protein: CASSGGVGYEQYF.

The J gene is TRBJ2-7, the V gene TRBV2; D gene ambiguous. The CDR3 extends over 13 amino acids. The germline V and J ends were trimmed by 3 bases and 7 bases, with 13 bases remaining between them. Per the germline V gene, CDR1 is SNHLY and CDR2 is FYNNEI. The CDR3 loop is CASSDAVGVEQYF. The CDR3 bases are TGTGCCAGCAGTGATGCCGTCGGAGTGGAGCAGTACTTC. Full variable domain (missing parts from reference TRBV2 and TRBJ2-7): EPEVTQTPSHQVTQMGQEVILRCVPISNHLYFYWYRQILGQKVEFLVSFYNNEISEKSEIFDDQFSVERPDGSNFTLKIRSTKLEDSAMYFCASSDAVGVEQYFGPGTRLTVT.

This clone was seen a few times. The rearrangement joins TRBV6-5 to TRBJ2-1; TRBD1 matches 8 bases. Unmatched junction bases numbered 12, after V lost 6 bases and J lost 14 bases. The CDR3 sequence is 13 residues long. Germline CDR1 and CDR2: MNHEY and SVGAGI. CDR3 DNA sequence: TGTGCCAGCAGACCTTTTGGACAGGGATGGGAGTTCTTC. Translating gives CASRPFGQGWEFF.

The CDR3 nucleotides read TGTGCCAGCAGACTGACAGGGGTAACCACTGAAGCTTTCTTT. Its protein product is CASRLTGVTTEAFF. V gene TRBV7-2 combines with J gene TRBJ1-1; 8 bases match TRBD1. This CDR3 comprises 14 residues. The germline CDR1 and CDR2 sequences are SGHTA and FQGNSA. The trim removed 6 bases at V and 4 bases at J, leaving 7 bases unmatched.

The chain is built from TRBV28 and TRBJ1-4; 7 nucleotides match TRBD1. Germline-derived CDR1 and CDR2 are MDHEN and SYDVKM. The CDR3 covers 18 residues. With 5 bases clipped from V and 0 bases from J, the junction kept 12 bases outside the gene matches. CDR3 DNA sequence: TGTGCCAGCAGTGCCCTGACAGGGAAGGGGCCAACTAATGAAAAACTGTTTTTT. This sequence encodes CASSALTGKGPTNEKLFF. The entire variable domain, with the rest obtained from reference TRBV28 and TRBJ1-4, is as follows: DVKVTQSSRYLVKRTGEKVFLECVQDMDHENMFWYRQDPGLGLRLIYFSYDVKMKEKGDIPEGYSVSREKKERFSLILESASTNQTSMYLCASSALTGKGPTNEKLFFGSGTQLSVL.

This chain uses TRBV5-1 with TRBJ2-2, with D unresolved. Trimming cost V 0 bases and J 5 bases, with 5 bases left between them. The germline gives CDR1 SGHRS, CDR2 YFSETQ. This CDR3 is 13 amino acids long. The CDR3: CASSLDKTGELFF. Written as DNA, the CDR3 is TGCGCCAGCAGCTTGGACAAAACCGGGGAGCTGTTTTTT.

The chain combines TRBV7-2 with TRBJ1-5, with D maybe TRBD1 (6 bases). This CDR3 region has 15 residues. Between the trimmed V and J ends, which lost 1 base and 7 bases, there was a span of 14 bases. Germline V lookup: CDR1 SGHTA, CDR2 FQGNSA. The CDR3 spells CASSLVLGAGQPQHF. CDR3 DNA sequence: TGTGCCAGCAGCTTAGTTCTGGGGGCAGGGCAGCCCCAGCATTTT.